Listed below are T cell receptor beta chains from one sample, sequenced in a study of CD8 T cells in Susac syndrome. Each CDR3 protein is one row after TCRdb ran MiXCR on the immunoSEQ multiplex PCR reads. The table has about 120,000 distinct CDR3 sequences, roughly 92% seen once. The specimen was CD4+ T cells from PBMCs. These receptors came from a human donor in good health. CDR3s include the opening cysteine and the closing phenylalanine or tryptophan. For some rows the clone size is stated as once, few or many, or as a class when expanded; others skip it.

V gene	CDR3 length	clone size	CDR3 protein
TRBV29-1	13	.	CSVRDTSLSDQYF
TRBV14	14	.	CASSYGTGPGEQYF
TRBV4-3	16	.	CASSQQQGGGESPLHF
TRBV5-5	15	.	CASSLDSRVGNEQFF
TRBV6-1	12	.	CASSQRQGEQYF
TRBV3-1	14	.	CASSQEGGGGEQYF
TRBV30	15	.	CAWSEIKRVNTEAFF
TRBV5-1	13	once	CASSSQLRETQYF
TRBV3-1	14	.	CASRPSGSNGEQFF
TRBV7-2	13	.	CASSRDRKYEQYF
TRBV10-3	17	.	CAISGQGVGSGANVLTF
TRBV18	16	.	CASSLTGTGERNTIYF
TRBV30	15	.	CAWSPPAGGPGEQYF
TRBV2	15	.	CASSDDYGPDYEQYF
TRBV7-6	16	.	CASSPIAGNSYNEQFF
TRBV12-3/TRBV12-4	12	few	CASSFRAAEAFF
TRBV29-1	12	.	CSVRDTDQPQHF
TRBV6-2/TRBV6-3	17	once	CASSNPEGRSGGGEQFF
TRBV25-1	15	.	CASRVSLGGLETQYF
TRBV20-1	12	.	CSASGLGNEQFF
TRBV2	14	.	CASSDGLAGDEQYF
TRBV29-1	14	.	CSVAGSGGNQPQHF
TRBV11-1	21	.	CASSLLGWLTSGSPGANVLTF
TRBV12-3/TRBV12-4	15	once	CASSAGQGSNQPQHF
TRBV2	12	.	CASSWDGTEAFF
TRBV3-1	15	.	CASSHKGQGANTQYF
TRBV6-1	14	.	CASTETANTGELFF
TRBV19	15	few	CAAGRLAGGTGELFF
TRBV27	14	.	CASRDFSGANVLTF
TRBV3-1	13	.	CASSQDERVQAFF
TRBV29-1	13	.	CSVERDRGLGYTF
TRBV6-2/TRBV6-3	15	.	CASSPGAGLRETQYF
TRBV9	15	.	CASSVAPAQQNIQYF
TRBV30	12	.	CAWNRGRQPQHF
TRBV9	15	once	CASSVVGRGYDEQYF
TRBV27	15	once	CASSWGYVTNSPLHF
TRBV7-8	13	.	CASSGLERDTQYF
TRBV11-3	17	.	CASSLVIRAGETGELFF
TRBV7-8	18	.	CASSLAWGREIFRDEQFF
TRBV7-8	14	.	CASSVRWDSYEQYF
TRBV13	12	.	CASSQAGTAQFF
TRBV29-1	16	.	CSVGQTSASSYNEQFF
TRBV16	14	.	CASSQSSNTGELFF
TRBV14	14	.	CASSQQSGSYEQYF
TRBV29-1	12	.	CSTDRGTDTQYF
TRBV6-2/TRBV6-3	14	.	CASRTTSRTGELFF
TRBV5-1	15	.	CASSGIGSSYNEQFF
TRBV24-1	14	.	CATSAGQGSETQYF
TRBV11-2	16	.	CASSLPRTGSREKLFF
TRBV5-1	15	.	CASSADSYSTDTQYF
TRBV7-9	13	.	CASSPSGEPGYTF
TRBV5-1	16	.	CASSLGTRTVGDEAFF
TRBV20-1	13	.	CSVRRPGSYEQYF
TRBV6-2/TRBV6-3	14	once	CASRWTGVFTEAFF
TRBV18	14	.	CASSLGEGHQPQHF
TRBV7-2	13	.	CASSTDHTDTQYF